These T cell receptor beta chains were read from a single sample in a study of cytomegalovirus exposure and HLA in healthy donors. Data came from immunoSEQ multiplex PCR; TCRdb stores just in-frame clones and leaves some out. Here the sample table reports 150,000 to 200,000 clones. The sequenced sample was PBMCs. These receptors were taken from a man aged 25-45 years in good health and CMV-seronegative. Each CDR3 is given with its conserved first and last residue. The order of the fields is D gene, J gene, V gene, CDR3 DNA, CDR3 protein. D genes are given only for firm matches.

- | TRBJ2-4 | TRBV4-3 | TGCGCCAGCAGCCAAGAGTGGGCAGAGCTAGCCAAAAACATTCAGTACTTC | CASSQEWAELAKNIQYF
TRBD1 | TRBJ2-3 | TRBV7-2 | TGTGCCAGCAGCAGACGGACAGGCATCACAGATACGCAGTATTTT | CASSRRTGITDTQYF
TRBD2 | TRBJ2-5 | TRBV9 | TGTGCCAGCAGCGTACAACTAGCGTCAGAGACCCAGTACTTC | CASSVQLASETQYF
- | TRBJ2-7 | TRBV25-1 | TGTGCCAGCAGTGATGACCGGAGCTCCTACGAGCAGTACTTC | CASSDDRSSYEQYF
- | TRBJ2-1 | TRBV14 | TGTGCCAGCAGCCCCATCGAGAGGGCATTTCACAATGAGCAGTTCTTC | CASSPIERAFHNEQFF
- | TRBJ2-7 | TRBV30 | TGTGCCTGGAGTGTCATCGCGGGGTTTGAGCAGTACTTC | CAWSVIAGFEQYF
- | TRBJ2-7 | TRBV6-1 | TGTGCCAGCAGTGAAAGGCAGGGATCGTACTTC | CASSERQGSYF
- | TRBJ2-7 | TRBV11-2 | TGTGCCAGCAGCTTGCGTGCTAGTTCCAACCACTACGAGCAGTACTTC | CASSLRASSNHYEQYF
- | TRBJ1-1 | TRBV5-6 | TGTGCCAGCAGCCCCAGTACACCTCACACTGAAGCTTTCTTT | CASSPSTPHTEAFF
TRBD2 | TRBJ2-3 | TRBV7-2 | TGTGCCAGCAGCCTCAAGGGACTAGCGGGGGGCACAGATACGCAGTATTTT | CASSLKGLAGGTDTQYF
- | TRBJ1-1 | TRBV25-1 | TGTGCCAGCAGTTCCGGGATGAACACTGAAGCTTTCTTT | CASSSGMNTEAFF
TRBD1 | TRBJ2-7 | TRBV7-2 | TGTGCCAGCAGCCCCCACAGGGGGCCCGACGAGCAGTACTTC | CASSPHRGPDEQYF
- | TRBJ1-1 | TRBV19 | TGTGCCGGTAGTAAAGGGCAGAAAAGGGGTCCAGGGGAGACTGAAGCTTTCTTT | CAGSKGQKRGPGETEAFF
TRBD2 | TRBJ2-7 | TRBV5-5 | TGTGCCAGCAGCTCGGGACCTAGCGGGAGGGCCTACGAGCAGTACTTC | CASSSGPSGRAYEQYF
- | TRBJ1-2 | TRBV19 | TGTGCCAGTAGTCCCTCCAACAGGCACTATGGCTACACCTTC | CASSPSNRHYGYTF
TRBD1 | TRBJ1-1 | TRBV4-2 | TGTGCCAGCAGCCAAGCCGCGGGACAGGGGTACACTGAAGCTTTCTTT | CASSQAAGQGYTEAFF
TRBD1 | TRBJ1-5 | TRBV19 | TGTGCCAGTAACGAGGGACAGGGAAGTCAGCCCCAGCATTTT | CASNEGQGSQPQHF
TRBD2 | TRBJ2-7 | TRBV27 | TGTGCCAGCAGCGCCTCTGCGGGAGTCGCCTACGAGCAGTACTTC | CASSASAGVAYEQYF
- | TRBJ2-1 | TRBV6-5 | TGTGCCAGCAGTTACGGAGGGGACCCACCATACAATGAGCAGTTCTTC | CASSYGGDPPYNEQFF
- | TRBJ1-2 | TRBV9 | TGTGCCAGCAGCCCCAGTACACAGGGCTATGGCTACACCTTC | CASSPSTQGYGYTF
TRBD1 | TRBJ1-5 | TRBV27 | TGTGCCAGCAGCTATCGGACAGGGTACAATCAGCCCCAGCATTTT | CASSYRTGYNQPQHF
- | TRBJ2-2 | TRBV6-1 | TGTGCCAGCAGTGAACAGGGAAGGACCGGGGAGCTGTTTTTT | CASSEQGRTGELFF